This T cell receptor (beta chain) was sequenced for a study of beta chain features in type 1 diabetes. The CDR3 is made up of 14 amino acids. Per the germline V gene, CDR1 is SGHTA and CDR2 is FQGTGA. The V gene lost 5 bases and the J gene lost 9 bases, with 17 bases spanning the gap. General study points: Moderate yet significant TCRB CDR3 shortening was seen in Type 1 diabetes patients in all four CD4+ subsets.

CD4+ naive, central memory, regulatory and stem cell-like memory subsets were isolated by sorting on CD45RO/CCR7/CD25/CD127/CD95/CD27. With respect to this clone: Its cognate antigen is unknown.

Expressed TCRB transcripts got sequenced, as all isolated RNA was reverse transcribed. Profiled with immunoSEQ multiplex PCR; TCRdb holds only in-frame clones, not every one. Of around 320,000 clones in the sample, 11% to 15% are singletons; the top ten hold approximately 7%. This TCR was sampled from a man aged 30 to 45 in good health. The sequencing sample was made of central memory CD4+ T cells from blood. The chain combines TRBV7-3 with TRBJ2-4; possible D gene TRBD1, 6 bases. CDR3 coding DNA: TGTGCCAGCAGCACGTCGTCAGGGGCAGGCATTCAGTACTTC. Translated, it gives CASSTSSGAGIQYF.